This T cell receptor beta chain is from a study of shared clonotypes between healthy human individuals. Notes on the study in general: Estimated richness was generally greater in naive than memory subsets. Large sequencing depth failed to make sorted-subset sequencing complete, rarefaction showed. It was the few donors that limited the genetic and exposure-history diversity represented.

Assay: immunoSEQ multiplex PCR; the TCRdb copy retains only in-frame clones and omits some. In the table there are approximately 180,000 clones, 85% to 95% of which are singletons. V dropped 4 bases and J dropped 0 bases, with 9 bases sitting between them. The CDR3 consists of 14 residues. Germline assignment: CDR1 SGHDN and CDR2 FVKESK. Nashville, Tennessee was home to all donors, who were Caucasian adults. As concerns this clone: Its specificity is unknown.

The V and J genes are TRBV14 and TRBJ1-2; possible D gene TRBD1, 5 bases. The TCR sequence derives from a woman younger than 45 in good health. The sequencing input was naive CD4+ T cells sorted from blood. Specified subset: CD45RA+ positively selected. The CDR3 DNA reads TGTGCCAGCAGCCCGGGACGCCCTAACTATGGCTACACCTTC. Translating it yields CASSPGRPNYGYTF.